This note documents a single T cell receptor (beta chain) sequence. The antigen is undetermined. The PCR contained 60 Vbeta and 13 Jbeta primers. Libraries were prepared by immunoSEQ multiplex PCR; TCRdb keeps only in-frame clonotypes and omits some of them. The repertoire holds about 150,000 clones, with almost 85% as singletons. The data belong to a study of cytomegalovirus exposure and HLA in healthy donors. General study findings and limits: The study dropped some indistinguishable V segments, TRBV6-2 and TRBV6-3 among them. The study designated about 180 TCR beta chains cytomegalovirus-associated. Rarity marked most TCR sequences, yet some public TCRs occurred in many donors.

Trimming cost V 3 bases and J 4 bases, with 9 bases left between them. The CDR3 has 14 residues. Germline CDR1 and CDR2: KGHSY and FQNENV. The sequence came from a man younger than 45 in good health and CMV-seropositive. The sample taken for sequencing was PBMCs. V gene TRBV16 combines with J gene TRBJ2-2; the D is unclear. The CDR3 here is CASSHDTVTGELFF. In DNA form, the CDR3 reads TGTGCCAGCAGCCACGACACCGTCACCGGGGAGCTGTTTTTT.